This T cell receptor beta chain was recovered during a study of blood T cells in healthy people across ages. Through a sample-barcoded 5' primer and a J-beta primer mix, a second PCR was run for about 7 to 12 cycles. In TCRdb, the 5' RACE reads were re-called with MiXCR into one record per CDR3 protein. The sample includes about 1.7 million distinct CDR3 sequences, about 30% seen only once; the top ten take roughly 8%. This clonotype originated in a woman between 25 and 40 years old in good health. The sequenced sample consisted of blood.

This chain's CDR3 is CASSDRYTGELFF. CDR3 sequence (DNA): TGTGCCAGCAGTGATCGCTACACCGGGGAGCTGTTTTTT. The chain uses TRBV25-1 and TRBJ2-2, with no clear D. Germline loops: CDR1 MGHDK, CDR2 SYGVNS. V was clipped by 3 bases and J by 3 bases, with 5 bases between them. The CDR3 extends over 13 amino acids.